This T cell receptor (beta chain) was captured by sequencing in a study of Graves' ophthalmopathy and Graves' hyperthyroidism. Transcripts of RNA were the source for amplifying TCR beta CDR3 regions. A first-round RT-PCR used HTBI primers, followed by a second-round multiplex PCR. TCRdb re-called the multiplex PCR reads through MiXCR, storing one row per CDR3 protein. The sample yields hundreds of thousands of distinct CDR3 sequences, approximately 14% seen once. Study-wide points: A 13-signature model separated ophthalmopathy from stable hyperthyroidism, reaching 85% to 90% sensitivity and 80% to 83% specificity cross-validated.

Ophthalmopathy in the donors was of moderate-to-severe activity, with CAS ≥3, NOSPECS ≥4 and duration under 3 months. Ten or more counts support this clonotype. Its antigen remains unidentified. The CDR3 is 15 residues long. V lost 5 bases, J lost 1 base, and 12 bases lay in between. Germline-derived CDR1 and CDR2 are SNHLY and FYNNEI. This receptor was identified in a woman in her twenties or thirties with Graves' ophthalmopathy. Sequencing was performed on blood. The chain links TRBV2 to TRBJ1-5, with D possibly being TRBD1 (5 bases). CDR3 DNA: TGTGCCAGCAGTTCGACAGCGATCAGCAATCAGCCCCAGCATTTT. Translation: CASSSTAISNQPQHF.